This TCR beta chain was found in a study of control samples from healthy donors and cancer patients. Sequenced by immunoSEQ multiplex PCR; TCRdb stores in-frame clones only, minus some. The repertoire holds roughly 120,000 clones, with roughly 95% as singletons. Trimming removed 5 bases from V and 2 bases from J, with 9 bases in between. Germline V gene data show CDR1 as LNHDA and CDR2 as SQIVND (reference sequence). CDR3 length: 13 amino acids. Sample: blood. The TCR comes from a man aged 25-45 years in good health. V usage is TRBV19 and J usage is TRBJ1-2; D remains ambiguous. The CDR3 sequence: CASSWGWNYGYTF. The CDR3 bases are TGTGCCAGTAGTTGGGGTTGGAACTATGGCTACACCTTC.